This T cell receptor beta chain was observed in a study of cytomegalovirus exposure and HLA in healthy donors (dated by TCRdb to between 2016 and 2019). In the study overall: An earlier analysis of some 600 of the donors reported under 300 Gb of sequence data and around 120 million unique TCR beta sequences obtained from about 180 million T cells. An early release covering roughly 640 HLA-typed donors comprised about 300 gigabases of sequencing data and around 85 million unique TCR sequences. Of the 300 to 500 genotyped donors, 75% to 85% were placed in the genetic ancestry cluster associated with self-reported Caucasian donors. The aim of the study was to test whether cataloging public T cell receptors could identify signatures of past pathogen exposure. The study used immunosequencing to profile the T cell repertoires of around 600 subjects and linked those repertoires to cytomegalovirus serostatus. Along with the roughly 710-subject first cohort, a separate validation cohort of over 90 different subjects was used. The study combined high-throughput TCR immunosequencing, statistical association of individual TCRs with disease status, and machine learning to predict cytomegalovirus infection status. To study patterns of TCR occurrence, a later analysis re-analyzed previously published TCR beta repertoires from under 750 donors and added high-resolution HLA genotyping. Rather than drawing on any new phenotypic data, the later analysis identified candidate immune exposures from TCR beta sequences and the way those sequences occurred across donors. An earlier analysis of approximately 630 of the donors applied high-throughput TCR beta sequencing to assess whether each TCR beta V gene segment acted as functional or pseudogenic. Donor age, sex, ethnicity and CMV serostatus were collected together with the repertoire data. A later genetic analysis took genome-wide SNP genotypes for about 65% of the 666 donors and used that subset as a discovery cohort. All discovery cohort repertoires had been generated using a single sequencing platform. HLA typing included class I and class II loci at four-digit resolution. The number of donors typed differed by locus, with 629-630 for A, B, C, DRB1 and DQB1, roughly 550 for DQA1, some 570 for DPA1, and approximately 470 for DPB1. A handful of DR-DQ haplotypes were handled as single units for association and clustering because linkage in the cohort was strong. On average, roughly 250,000 unique TCR beta nucleotide sequences were sequenced per donor among 398 genotyped donors of the cohort, with roughly 18% of those sequences being non-productive.

What the work shows at the level of the full study, not this receptor alone: Sequencing depth was assumed to be roughly uniform across donors in the presence/absence analyses, though that assumption may not hold. A further reported finding was that TCR beta sequences accurately predicted the HLA-A and HLA-B alleles for most subjects in the first cohort. Some IMGT-functional V segments, including TRBV6-2 and TRBV6-3, could not be distinguished by the 87-base-pair reads and were therefore excluded. The cohort was sequenced for TCR beta chains only, and without alpha or paired-chain data the features that could be detected were limited. Because counts were too low, roughly 17 rarely observed V segments, including chromosome 9 orphons, were left out of the earlier analysis of 587 of the donors. The classifier was reported to diagnose cytomegalovirus status with high specificity and sensitivity in both the original cohort and the validation cohort. While some public TCRs were present in many individuals, most TCR sequences turned up only very rarely across donors. Correlated functional status among segregating V segments might reflect linkage disequilibrium, but an unknown experimental factor could not be ruled out. V-gene and J-gene trimming of TCR beta chains was associated with a missense DCLRE1C variant in a later genetic analysis, and the association was replicated in an independent cohort. It was suggested by the authors that the approach could potentially be generalized to other disease states and immunological phenotypes. Compared with the approximately 700-donor mean, donors in an Asian-associated ancestry cluster had fewer N-insertions in productive TCRs, according to a later genetic analysis. When HLA alleles, especially DR and DQ, strongly co-occurred, TCR associations were difficult to assign to individual alleles. Specific HLA alleles were associated with some 15,000 TCR beta sequences at a false discovery rate of 0.05 in a later analysis. A cluster of highly shared sequence variants was judged likely to represent a technical artifact of the sequencing pipeline. HLA typing was unavailable for some donors at each locus, so association tests used only the typed subset. According to a later analysis, parvovirus B19, influenza, CMV and Epstein-Barr virus appeared linked to several top co-occurrence clusters. In a later analysis, most CMV-associated TCR beta chains were found to appear HLA-restricted, with HLA associations seemingly driven largely by CMV exposure. The study listed 150 to 200 TCR beta chains as associated with cytomegalovirus. In vitro tests confirmed that a few of the cytomegalovirus-associated TCR beta chains recognize cytomegalovirus antigens. According to a later analysis, TCR association rates differed among HLA loci, with DRB1 alleles showing the most associated TCRs and HLA-C alleles showing the fewest. Broadly in line with IMGT annotations, most TCR beta V segments showed up in productive rearrangements about 87% or about 30% of the time in an earlier analysis of under 700 of the donors. The only immune exposure information available for the cohort was CMV serostatus. A later analysis found that HLA-associated TCR beta chains were more clonally expanded and had lower generation probabilities than equally common non-associated chains.

The receptor library was made with the immunoSEQ multiplex PCR assay. The multiplex PCR relied on a mix of 60 forward primers for TCR Vbeta segments and 13 reverse primers for TCR Jbeta segments. A multiplex PCR assay on genomic DNA amplified the CDR3 region of rearranged TCR beta genes. On the Illumina HiSeq System, the amplified TCR beta libraries were sequenced as 87-base-pair reads. Processing in the source paper ran as follows. In a later analysis, tens of millions of unique TCR beta chains were counted across the roughly 670 repertoires, and roughly 11 million of these chains were shared by at least two donors. Raw reads were error-corrected and collapsed into unique sequences with a nearest-neighbor algorithm that merged closely related sequences to remove PCR and sequencing errors. CDR3 sequences were aligned to IMGT reference sequences to assign V, D and J gene segments. For a sequence to be retained, a match of at least six nucleotides to both a V gene segment and a J gene segment was required. A rearrangement counted as productive if the CDR3 had no stop codons and remained in frame with V and J, and every other rearrangement counted as non-productive. Following IMGT convention, CDR3 was defined as the stretch from the second conserved V-encoded cysteine to the conserved J-encoded phenylalanine. The earlier analysis of a few hundred of the donors excluded sequences that lacked an unambiguous match to a single V gene segment. An earlier analysis of 450 to 650 of the donors called V segments functional above 56.7% productive rearrangements and segregating when the between-donor standard deviation exceeded 5%. A statistical classification framework was built for diagnosing cytomegalovirus status from the catalog of TCR beta chain sequences. V and J gene assignment, in a later analysis, came from comparing TCR nucleotide sequences with IMGT/GENE-DB human TR gene sequences. In a later analysis, CDR3 sequences and most-parsimonious VDJ recombination scenarios were assigned using the TCRdist pipeline. In a later analysis, each TCR beta chain was defined by its CDR3 amino acid sequence together with its V-gene family, and reads lacking a unique V-gene family were excluded. A later analysis removed roughly 590 highly shared, low-generation-probability nucleotide sequences to deal with suspected cross-contamination and a sequencing artifact. A later analysis calculated a clonal expansion index for each public chain from normalized within-repertoire ranks of inferred template counts. A later analysis computed generation probabilities with a VDJ recombination model fitted to out-of-frame rearrangements, and checked the results against IGoR. In a later analysis, TCR-TCR, TCR-HLA and TCR-CMV co-occurrence was scored with hypergeometric tests, and a repertoire-size bias correction was applied to TCR pairs. In a later analysis, false discovery rates were estimated by permuting HLA or CMV assignments 20 times. In a later analysis, co-occurring TCRs were grouped using DBSCAN, and TCRdist sequence similarity was added for clustering within HLA-allele-positive subsets. For co-occurrence clustering, repertoires with fewer than 30,000 or more than 120,000 public chains were excluded, along with five repertoires with anomalous nucleotide sharing. Not all clones reach the TCRdb copy of this immuneACCESS table, which keeps in-frame sequences only. Checked studies attribute under half of the gap to unresolved V genes and leave the rest unexplained. V and J calls and clone size are copied from that table; D and trimming were computed from the DNA. The sample table holds about 94,000 clones, of which 70% to 85% were seen once. The leading ten clones occupy around 10% of the sample.

Including cysteine and phenylalanine, the CDR3 has 15 amino acids. Of the read, only the CDR3 DNA is kept; its 45 bases are in frame from base 1. Trimming takes 4 bases from V and 6 bases from J, and the germline ends sit 15 bases apart. The germline V gene provides CDR1 KGHSH and CDR2 LQKENI. Details on this clone: Its antigen target is currently unknown. No per-base quality is available; no much larger clone lies one base away.

The cohort consisted of approximately 690 healthy bone marrow donors. At the time of sampling, every cohort member was nominally healthy, though immune exposures that went unrecorded were likely present. Of the approximately 670 cohort members, almost 300 had positive CMV serostatus and fewer than 400 had negative CMV serostatus, and CMV serostatus was not recorded for the donor. Each donor provided a peripheral blood sample, and peripheral blood mononuclear cells were used for TCR beta sequencing. Genomic DNA was extracted from the blood cell samples with the Qiagen DNeasy Blood Extraction Kit. The V and J genes are TRBV18 and TRBJ1-4, and TRBD1 may be the D gene, going by 5 matching bases. The sequencing sample was made of PBMCs. The sequence derives from a human donor in good health. CDR3 region: CASSLPVGGYEKLFF. The DNA is TGTGCCAGCTCACTTCCCGTCGGGGGTTATGAAAAACTGTTTTTT.